This T cell receptor beta chain derives from a study of cytomegalovirus exposure and HLA in healthy donors. Study-wide points: The authors assumed roughly uniform sequencing depth across donors for presence/absence analyses. Analyzed later, most CMV-associated TCR beta chains appeared HLA-restricted. In an earlier analysis, about 90% or about 30%: the productive usage of most TCR beta V segments. Fewer N-insertions than the roughly 630-donor mean were reportedly shown by an Asian-associated ancestry cluster in a later analysis.

PCR involved 60 Vbeta and 13 Jbeta primers. Sequencing used immunoSEQ multiplex PCR; TCRdb keeps in-frame clones, though not all of them. Of about 88,000 clones detected, approximately 90% appear once; the ten largest clones hold roughly 2.2%. This CDR3 is built from 16 residues. In regard to this clone: Its antigen is as yet unknown.

The V gene is TRBV21-1, the J gene TRBJ2-1; the table names TRBD2, a call not compared with the DNA. TRBV21-1 is an annotated pseudogene. Sequenced material: PBMCs. The sequence came from a young man in good health and CMV-seronegative. CDR3 protein: CASSKRRLGGFDEQFF. Here the CDR3 DNA reads TGTGCCAGCAGCAAAAGGAGACTAGGAGGTTTCGATGAGCAGTTCTTC.